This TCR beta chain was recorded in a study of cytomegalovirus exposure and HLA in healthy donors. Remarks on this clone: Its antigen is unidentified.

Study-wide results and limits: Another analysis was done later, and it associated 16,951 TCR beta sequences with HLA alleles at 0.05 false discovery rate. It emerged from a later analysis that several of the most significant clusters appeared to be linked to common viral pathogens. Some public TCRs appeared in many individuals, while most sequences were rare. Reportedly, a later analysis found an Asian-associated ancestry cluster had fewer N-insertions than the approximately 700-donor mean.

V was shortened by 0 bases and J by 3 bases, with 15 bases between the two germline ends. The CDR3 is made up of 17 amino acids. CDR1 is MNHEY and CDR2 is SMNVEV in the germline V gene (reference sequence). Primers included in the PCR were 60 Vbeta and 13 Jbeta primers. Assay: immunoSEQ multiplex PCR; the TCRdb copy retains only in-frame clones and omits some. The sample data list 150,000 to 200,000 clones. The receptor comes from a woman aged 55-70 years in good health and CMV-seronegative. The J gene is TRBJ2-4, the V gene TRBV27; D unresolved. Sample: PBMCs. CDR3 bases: TGTGCCAGCAGTTTATCCCGGTCGACACTTGGCAAAAACATTCAGTACTTC. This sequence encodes CASSLSRSTLGKNIQYF.